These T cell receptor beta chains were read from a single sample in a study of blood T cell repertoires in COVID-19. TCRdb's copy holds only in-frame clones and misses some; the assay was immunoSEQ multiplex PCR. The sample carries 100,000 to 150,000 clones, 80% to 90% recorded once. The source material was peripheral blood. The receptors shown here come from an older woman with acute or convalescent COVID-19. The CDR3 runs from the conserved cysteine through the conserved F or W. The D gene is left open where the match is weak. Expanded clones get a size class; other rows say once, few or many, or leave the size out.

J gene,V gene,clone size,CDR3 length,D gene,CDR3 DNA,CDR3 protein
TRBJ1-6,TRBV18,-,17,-,TGTGCCAGCTCACCGGCGGGCGTGCTCTCCTATAATTCACCCCTCCACTTT,CASSPAGVLSYNSPLHF
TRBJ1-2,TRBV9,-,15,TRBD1,TGTGCCAGCAGCGTAGCTCGTGCAGGGGGGAACGGCTACACCTTC,CASSVARAGGNGYTF
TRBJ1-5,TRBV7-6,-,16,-,TGTGCCAGCAGCAGAGGGCCAAGAGGGAGCAATCAGCCCCAGCATTTT,CASSRGPRGSNQPQHF
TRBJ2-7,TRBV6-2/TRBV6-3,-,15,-,TGTGCCAGCAGTTACGATGTGCAGGGCCCCTACGAGCAGTACTTC,CASSYDVQGPYEQYF
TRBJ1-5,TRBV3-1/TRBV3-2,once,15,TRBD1,TGTGCCAGCAGCCAAGCGGGACAGGGGTTGCAGCCCCAGCATTTT,CASSQAGQGLQPQHF
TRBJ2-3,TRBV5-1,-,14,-,TGCGCCAGCACCAATGGAGGGGGCGCAGATACGCAGTATTTT,CASTNGGGADTQYF
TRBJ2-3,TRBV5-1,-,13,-,TGCGCCAGCAGCGGGCAGGGGACAGATACGCAGTATTTT,CASSGQGTDTQYF
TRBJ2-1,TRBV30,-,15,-,TGTGCCTGGAGTGTTGGAGGGCCGCGTTACAATGAGCAGTTCTTC,CAWSVGGPRYNEQFF
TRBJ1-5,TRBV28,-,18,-,TGTGCCAGCAGGTCATCCTCCAGGGCGGGAGGGAGGAATCAGCCCCAGCATTTT,CASRSSSRAGGRNQPQHF
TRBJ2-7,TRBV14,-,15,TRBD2,TGTGCCAGCAGCGGGGGGGATACCTTCGCCTACGAGCAGTACTTC,CASSGGDTFAYEQYF
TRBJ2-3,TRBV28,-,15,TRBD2,TGTGCCAGCAGTAGGACTAGCGGGGTCGGAGATACGCAGTATTTT,CASSRTSGVGDTQYF
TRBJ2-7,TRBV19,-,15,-,TGTGCCAGTAGCCCGAGGAGGACAGCGATCTACGAGCAGTACTTC,CASSPRRTAIYEQYF
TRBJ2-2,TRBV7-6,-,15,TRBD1,TGTGCCAGCAGCCCGGGACAGGGGGGCACCGGGGAGCTGTTTTTT,CASSPGQGGTGELFF
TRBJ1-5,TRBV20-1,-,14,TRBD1,TGCAGTGCTAGTACGGGACAGTACAATCAGCCCCAGCATTTT,CSASTGQYNQPQHF
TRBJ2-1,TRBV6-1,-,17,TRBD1,TGTGCCAGCAGTGAGGTACCCGGACAGGGGTACGGCAATGAGCAGTTCTTC,CASSEVPGQGYGNEQFF
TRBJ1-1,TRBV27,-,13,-,TGTGCCAGCACAGGGGAAATGAACACTGAAGCTTTCTTT,CASTGEMNTEAFF
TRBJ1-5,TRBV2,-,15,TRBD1,TGTGCCAGCAGGGGAACCCAGGGGGCTAATCAGCCCCAGCATTTT,CASRGTQGANQPQHF
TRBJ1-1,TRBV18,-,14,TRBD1,TGTGCCAGCTCATCCCAGGGGGCCGACACTGAAGCTTTCTTT,CASSSQGADTEAFF
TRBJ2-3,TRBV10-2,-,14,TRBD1,TGCGCCAGCAGAAGACAGGGGGCAGGAGATACGCAGTATTTT,CASRRQGAGDTQYF
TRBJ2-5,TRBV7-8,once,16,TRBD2,TGTGCCAGCAGTTTAGAACCCCTAGCGGGGGTCGGGACCCAGTACTTC,CASSLEPLAGVGTQYF
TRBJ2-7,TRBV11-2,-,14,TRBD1,TGTGCCAGCAGCTTAGAGGACAGGGGTGACGAGCAGTACTTC,CASSLEDRGDEQYF
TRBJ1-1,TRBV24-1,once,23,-,TGTGCCACCAGTGATTTCCGCACAGGACCCTCTAGTCCGGAACTGGACAAGAACACTGAAGCTTTCTTT,CATSDFRTGPSSPELDKNTEAFF
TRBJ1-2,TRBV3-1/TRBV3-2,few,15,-,TGTGCCAGCAGCCCTAGCGGGGGGGGCAAATATGGCTACACCTTC,CASSPSGGGKYGYTF
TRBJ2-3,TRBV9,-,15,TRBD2,TGTGCCAGCAGCGTCGAATCACTAGCGGCCAATACGCAGTATTTT,CASSVESLAANTQYF
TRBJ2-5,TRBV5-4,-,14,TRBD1,TGTGCCAGCAGCATAAGGACAGGGCCAGAGACCCAGTACTTC,CASSIRTGPETQYF